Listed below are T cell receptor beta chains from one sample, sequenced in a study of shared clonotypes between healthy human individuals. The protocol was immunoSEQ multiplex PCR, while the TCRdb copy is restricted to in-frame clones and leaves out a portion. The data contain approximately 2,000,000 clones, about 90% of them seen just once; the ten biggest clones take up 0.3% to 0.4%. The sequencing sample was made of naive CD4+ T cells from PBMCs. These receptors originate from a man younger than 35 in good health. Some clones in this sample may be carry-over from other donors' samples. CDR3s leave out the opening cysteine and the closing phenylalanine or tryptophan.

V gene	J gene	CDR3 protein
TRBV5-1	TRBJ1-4	ASSLAGRVGDEKLF
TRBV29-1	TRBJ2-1	SVADEQF
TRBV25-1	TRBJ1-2	ASSRTVGGYT
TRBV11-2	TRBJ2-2	ASSLDLENTGELF
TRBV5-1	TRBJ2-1	ASRAEYNEQF
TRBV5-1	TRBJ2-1	ASSSLAGGSYNEQF
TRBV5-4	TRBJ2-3	ASSLTSADTQY
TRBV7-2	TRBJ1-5	ASSLVGRVNQPQH
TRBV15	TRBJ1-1	ATSRGLGPKLAF
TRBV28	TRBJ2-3	ASSTGRKDTQY
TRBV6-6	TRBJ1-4	ASSVPGNEKLF
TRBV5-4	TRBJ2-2	ASSLGLAGGRTGELF
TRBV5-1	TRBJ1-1	ASSLVAGAGTEAF
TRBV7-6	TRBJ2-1	ASSLKAGLKGNEQF
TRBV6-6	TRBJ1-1	ASSPVRGAGVAEAF
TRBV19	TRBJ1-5	ASRRGTPTNQPQH
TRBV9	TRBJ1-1	ASSAQDRQEAF
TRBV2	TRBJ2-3	ASSEMSDTQY
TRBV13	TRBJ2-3	ASRRTGTDTQY
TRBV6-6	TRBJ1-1	ASIYGGGTEAF
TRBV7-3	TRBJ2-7	ASSLTGTNYYEQY
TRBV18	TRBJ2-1	ASSLRTGEGEQF
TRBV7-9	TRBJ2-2	ASSLLAGRTGELF
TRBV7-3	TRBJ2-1	ASSSTSGNYNEQF
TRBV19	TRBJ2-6	ASFQGAFSGANVLT
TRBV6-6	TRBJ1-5	ASSTTGGWGNQPQH
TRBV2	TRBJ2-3	ASSETSGGTDTQY
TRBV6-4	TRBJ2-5	ASSDSVLADQETQY
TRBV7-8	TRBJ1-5	ASSLGGGQPQH
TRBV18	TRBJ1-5	ASSPSTGRNQPQH
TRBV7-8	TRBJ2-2	ASSSSGISGGVGTGELF
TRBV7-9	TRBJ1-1	ASSLFRGSNTEAF
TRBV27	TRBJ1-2	ASSPDGFYGYT
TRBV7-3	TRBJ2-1	ASSFRAPGQGYNEQF
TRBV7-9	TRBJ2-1	ASSPRTGPYNEQF
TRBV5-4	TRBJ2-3	ASSSTRPADTQY
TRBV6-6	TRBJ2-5	ASRARWAGKETQY
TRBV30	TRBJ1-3	ACSPGPGNTIY
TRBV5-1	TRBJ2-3	ASSIRADTQY
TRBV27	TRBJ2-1	ASRRLAGDEQF
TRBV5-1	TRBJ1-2	ASSLLLGNYGYT
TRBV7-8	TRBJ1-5	ASSLVASNQPQH
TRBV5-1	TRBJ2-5	ASSTSPTSGQETQY
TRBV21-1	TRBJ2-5	AAPGQAHQETQY
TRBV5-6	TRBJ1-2	ASSLGGQGANYGYT
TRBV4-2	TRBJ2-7	ASSQYSAGYEQY
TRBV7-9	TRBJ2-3	ASSPPSRSAQY
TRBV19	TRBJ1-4	ASSIDSATNEKLF
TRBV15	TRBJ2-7	ATSRDRQHEQY
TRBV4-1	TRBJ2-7	ASSLTSGRTYEQY
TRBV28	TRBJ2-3	AISLAGGRGRQY
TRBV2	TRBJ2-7	ASSEHRGPPEY
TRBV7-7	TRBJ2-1	ASSPGTVNNEQF